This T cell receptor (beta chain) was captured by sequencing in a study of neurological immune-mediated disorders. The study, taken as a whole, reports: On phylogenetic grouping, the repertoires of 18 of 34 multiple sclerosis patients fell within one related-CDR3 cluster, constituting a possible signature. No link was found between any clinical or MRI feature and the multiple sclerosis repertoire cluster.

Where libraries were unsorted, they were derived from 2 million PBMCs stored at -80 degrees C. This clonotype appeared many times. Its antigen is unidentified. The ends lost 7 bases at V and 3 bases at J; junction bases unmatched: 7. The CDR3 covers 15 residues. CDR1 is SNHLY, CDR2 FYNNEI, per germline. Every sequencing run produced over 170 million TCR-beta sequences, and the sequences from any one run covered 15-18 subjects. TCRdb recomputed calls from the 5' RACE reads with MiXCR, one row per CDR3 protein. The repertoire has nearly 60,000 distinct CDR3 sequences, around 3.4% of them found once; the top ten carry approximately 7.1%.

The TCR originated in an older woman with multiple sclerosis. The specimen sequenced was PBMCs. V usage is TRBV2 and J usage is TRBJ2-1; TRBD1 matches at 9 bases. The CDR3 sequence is CASMSGTGSYNEQFF. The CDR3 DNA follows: TGTGCCAGCATGAGTGGGACAGGGAGCTACAATGAGCAGTTCTTC.